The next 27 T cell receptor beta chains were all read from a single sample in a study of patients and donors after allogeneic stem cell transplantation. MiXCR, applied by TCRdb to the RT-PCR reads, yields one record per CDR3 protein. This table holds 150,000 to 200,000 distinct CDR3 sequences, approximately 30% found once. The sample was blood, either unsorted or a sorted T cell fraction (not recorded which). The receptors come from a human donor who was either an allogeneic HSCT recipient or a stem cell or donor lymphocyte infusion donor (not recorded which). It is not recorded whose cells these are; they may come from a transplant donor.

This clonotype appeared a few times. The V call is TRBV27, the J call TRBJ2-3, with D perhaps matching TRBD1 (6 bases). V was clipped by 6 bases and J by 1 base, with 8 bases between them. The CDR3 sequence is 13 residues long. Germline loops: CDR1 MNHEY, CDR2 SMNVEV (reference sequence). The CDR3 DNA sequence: TGTGCCAGCAGGAGACAGGGCACAGATACGCAGTATTTT. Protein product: CASRRQGTDTQYF.

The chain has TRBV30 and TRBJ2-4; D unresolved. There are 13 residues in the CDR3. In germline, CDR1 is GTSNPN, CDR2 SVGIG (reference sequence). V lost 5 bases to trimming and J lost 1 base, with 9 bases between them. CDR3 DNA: TGTGCCTGGTCGGCTGCGGCCAAAAACATTCAGTACTTC. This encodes CAWSAAAKNIQYF.

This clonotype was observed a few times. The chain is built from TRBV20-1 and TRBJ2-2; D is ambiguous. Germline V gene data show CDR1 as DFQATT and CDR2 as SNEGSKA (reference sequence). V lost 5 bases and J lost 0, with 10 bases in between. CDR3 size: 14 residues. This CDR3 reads CSAPRGANTGELFF. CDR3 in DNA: TGCAGTGCTCCCCGCGGCGCGAACACCGGGGAGCTGTTTTTT.

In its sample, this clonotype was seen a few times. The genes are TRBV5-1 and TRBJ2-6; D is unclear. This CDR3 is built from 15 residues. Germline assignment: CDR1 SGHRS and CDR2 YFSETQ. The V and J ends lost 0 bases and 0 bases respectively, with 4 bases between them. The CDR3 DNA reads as TGCGCCAGCAGCTTGGCTCTCTCTGGGGCCAACGTCCTGACTTTC. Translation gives CASSLALSGANVLTF.

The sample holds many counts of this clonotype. The CDR3 bases are TGTGCCAGCAGACGTTCAGCTCTATTTAATCAGCCCCAGCATTTT. Encoded protein: CASRRSALFNQPQHF. The rearrangement uses TRBV12-3 or TRBV12-4 and TRBJ1-5, with D unclear. The CDR3 spans 15 residues. V lost 6 bases to trimming and J lost 4 bases, with 16 bases between them.

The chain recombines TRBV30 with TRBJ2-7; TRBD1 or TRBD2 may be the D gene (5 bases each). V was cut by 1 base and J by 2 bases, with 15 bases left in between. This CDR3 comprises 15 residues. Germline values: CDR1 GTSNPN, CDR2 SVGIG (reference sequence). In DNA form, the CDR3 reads TGTGCCTGGAGTGCCGGGACCCCGAACCCCTACGAGCAGTACTTC. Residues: CAWSAGTPNPYEQYF.

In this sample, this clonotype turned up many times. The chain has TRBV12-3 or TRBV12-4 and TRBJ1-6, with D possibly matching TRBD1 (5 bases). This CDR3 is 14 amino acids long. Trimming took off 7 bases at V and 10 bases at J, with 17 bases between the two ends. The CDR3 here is CASTPGTSRSPLHF. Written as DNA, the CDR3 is TGTGCCAGCACCCCCGGGACCTCAAGGTCACCCCTCCACTTT.

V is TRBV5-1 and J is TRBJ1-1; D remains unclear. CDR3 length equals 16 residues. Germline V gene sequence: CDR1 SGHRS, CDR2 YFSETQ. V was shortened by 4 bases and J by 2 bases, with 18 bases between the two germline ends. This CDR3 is CASSPTLKDLNTEAFF. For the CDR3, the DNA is TGCGCCAGCAGCCCTACCTTGAAGGATTTAAACACTGAAGCTTTCTTT.

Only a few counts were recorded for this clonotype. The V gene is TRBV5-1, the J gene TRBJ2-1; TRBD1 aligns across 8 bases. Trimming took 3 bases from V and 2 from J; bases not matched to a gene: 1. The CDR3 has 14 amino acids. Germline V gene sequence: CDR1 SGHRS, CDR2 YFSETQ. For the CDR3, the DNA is TGCGCCAGCAGCTGGACAGGGCCCTACAATGAGCAGTTCTTC. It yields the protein CASSWTGPYNEQFF. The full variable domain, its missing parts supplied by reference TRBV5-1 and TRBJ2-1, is KAGVTQTPRYLIKTRGQQVTLSCSPISGHRSVSWYQQTPGQGLQFLFEYFSETQRNKGNFPGRFSGRQFSNSRSEMNVSTLELGDSALYLCASSWTGPYNEQFFGPGTRLTVL.

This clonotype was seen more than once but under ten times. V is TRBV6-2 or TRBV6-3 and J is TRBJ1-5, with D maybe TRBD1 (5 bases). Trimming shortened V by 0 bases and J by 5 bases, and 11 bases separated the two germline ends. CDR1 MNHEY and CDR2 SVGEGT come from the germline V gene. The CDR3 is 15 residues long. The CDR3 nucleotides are TGTGCCAGCAGTTACTCGGGCGGGACCTATCAGCCCCAGCATTTT. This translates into CASSYSGGTYQPQHF.

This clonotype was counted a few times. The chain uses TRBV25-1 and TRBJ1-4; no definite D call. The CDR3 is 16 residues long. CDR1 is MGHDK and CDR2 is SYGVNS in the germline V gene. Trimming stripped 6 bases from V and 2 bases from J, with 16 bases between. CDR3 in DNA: TGTGCCAGCAGCGGGAATAGGCGGCATACTAATGAAAAACTGTTTTTT. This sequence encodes CASSGNRRHTNEKLFF.

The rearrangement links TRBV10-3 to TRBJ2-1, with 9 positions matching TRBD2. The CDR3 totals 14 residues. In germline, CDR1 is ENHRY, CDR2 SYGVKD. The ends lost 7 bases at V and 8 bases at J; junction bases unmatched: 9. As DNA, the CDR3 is TGTGCCATCAAATCGGGACTAGCAGGGGATGAGCAGTTCTTC. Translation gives CAIKSGLAGDEQFF.

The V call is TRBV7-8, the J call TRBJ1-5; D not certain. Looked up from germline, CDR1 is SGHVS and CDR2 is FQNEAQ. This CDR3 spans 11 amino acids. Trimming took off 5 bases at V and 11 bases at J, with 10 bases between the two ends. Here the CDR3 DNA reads TGTGCCAGCAGCAACCCCGGGACCCAGCATTTT. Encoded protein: CASSNPGTQHF.

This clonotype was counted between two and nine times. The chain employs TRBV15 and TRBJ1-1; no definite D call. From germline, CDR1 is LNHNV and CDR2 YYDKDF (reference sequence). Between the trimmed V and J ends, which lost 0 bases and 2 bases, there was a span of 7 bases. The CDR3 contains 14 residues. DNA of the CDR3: TGTGCCACCAGCAGAGATTACAGTAACACTGAAGCTTTCTTT. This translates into CATSRDYSNTEAFF.

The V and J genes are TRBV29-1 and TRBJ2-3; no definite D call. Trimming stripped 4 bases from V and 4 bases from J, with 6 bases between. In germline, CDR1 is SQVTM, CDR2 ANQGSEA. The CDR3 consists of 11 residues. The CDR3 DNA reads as TGCAGCGTTGTCCGCGCAGATACGCAGTATTTT. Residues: CSVVRADTQYF.

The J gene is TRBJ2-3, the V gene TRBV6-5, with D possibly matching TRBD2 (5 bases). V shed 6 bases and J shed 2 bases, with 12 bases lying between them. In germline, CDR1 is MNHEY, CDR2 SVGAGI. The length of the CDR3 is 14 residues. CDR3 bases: TGTGCCAGCAGATTGGACTCCGCCACAGATACGCAGTATTTT. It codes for CASRLDSATDTQYF.

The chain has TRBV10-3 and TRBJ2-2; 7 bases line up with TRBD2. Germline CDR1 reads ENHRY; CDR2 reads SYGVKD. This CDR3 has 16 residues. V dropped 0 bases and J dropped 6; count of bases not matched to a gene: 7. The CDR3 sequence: CAISESPGTTAGELFF. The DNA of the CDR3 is TGTGCCATCAGTGAGTCCCCCGGGACTACCGCCGGGGAGCTGTTTTTT.

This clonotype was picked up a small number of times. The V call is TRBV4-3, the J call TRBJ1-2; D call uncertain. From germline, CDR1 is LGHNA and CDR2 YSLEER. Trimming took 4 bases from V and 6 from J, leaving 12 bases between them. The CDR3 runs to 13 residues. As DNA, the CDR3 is TGCGCCAGCAGCCCCCTGTTAGCGGATGGCTACACCTTC. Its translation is CASSPLLADGYTF.

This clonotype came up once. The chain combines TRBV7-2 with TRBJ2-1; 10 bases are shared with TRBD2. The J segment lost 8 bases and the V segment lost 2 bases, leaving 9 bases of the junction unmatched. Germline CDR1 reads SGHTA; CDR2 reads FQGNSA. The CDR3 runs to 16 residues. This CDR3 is CASSLSWLAGDYEQFF. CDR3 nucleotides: TGTGCCAGCAGCTTAAGTTGGCTAGCGGGAGATTATGAGCAGTTCTTC. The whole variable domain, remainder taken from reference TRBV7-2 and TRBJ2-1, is GAGVSQSPSNKVTEKGKDVELRCDPISGHTALYWYRQSLGQGLEFLIYFQGNSAPDKSGLPSDRFSAERTGGSVSTLTIQRTQQEDSAVYLCASSLSWLAGDYEQFFGPGTRLTVL.

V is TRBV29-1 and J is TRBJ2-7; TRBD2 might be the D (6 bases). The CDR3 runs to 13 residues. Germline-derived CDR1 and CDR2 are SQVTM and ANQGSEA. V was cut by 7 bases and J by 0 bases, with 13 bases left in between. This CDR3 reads CSARRESSYEQYF. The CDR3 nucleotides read TGCAGCGCAAGACGGGAGAGCTCCTACGAGCAGTACTTC.

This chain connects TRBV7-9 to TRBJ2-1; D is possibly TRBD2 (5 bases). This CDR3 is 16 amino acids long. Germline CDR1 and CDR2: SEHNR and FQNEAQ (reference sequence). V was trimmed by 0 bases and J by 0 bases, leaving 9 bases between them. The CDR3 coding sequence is TGTGCCAGCAGCTTAGCAGCCCTAGCCTCCTACAATGAGCAGTTCTTC. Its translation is CASSLAALASYNEQFF.

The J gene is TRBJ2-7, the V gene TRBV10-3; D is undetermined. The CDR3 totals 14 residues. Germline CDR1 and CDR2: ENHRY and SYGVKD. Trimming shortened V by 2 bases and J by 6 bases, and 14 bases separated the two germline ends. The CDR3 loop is CAISEPAPTIEQYF. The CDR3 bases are TGTGCCATCAGTGAGCCCGCGCCGACGATCGAGCAGTACTTC.

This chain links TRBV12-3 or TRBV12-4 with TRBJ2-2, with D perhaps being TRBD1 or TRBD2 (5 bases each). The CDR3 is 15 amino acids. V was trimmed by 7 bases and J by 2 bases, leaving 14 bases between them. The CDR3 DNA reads TGTGCCAGCAAGCCTGGGACGTTTAACACCGGGGAGCTGTTTTTT. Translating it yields CASKPGTFNTGELFF.

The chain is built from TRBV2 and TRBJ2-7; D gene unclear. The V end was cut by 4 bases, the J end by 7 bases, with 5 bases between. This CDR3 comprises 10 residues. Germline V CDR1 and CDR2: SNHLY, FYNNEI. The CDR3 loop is CASSGKEQYF. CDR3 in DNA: TGTGCCAGCAGTGGAAAGGAGCAGTACTTC.

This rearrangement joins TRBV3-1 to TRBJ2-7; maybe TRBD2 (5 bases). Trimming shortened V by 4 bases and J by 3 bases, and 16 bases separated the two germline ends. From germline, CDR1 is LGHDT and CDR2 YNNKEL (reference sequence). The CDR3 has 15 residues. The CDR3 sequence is CASSPFRLANYEQYF. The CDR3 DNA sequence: TGTGCCAGCAGCCCCTTCAGGCTAGCTAACTACGAGCAGTACTTC.

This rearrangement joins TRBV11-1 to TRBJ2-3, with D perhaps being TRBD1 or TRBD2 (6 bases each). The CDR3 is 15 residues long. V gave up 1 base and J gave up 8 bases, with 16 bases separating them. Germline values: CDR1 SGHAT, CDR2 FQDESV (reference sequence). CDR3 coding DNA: TGTGCCAGCAGCTTAGGCCCCGCTGGAGGGGGTACGCAGTATTTT. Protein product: CASSLGPAGGGTQYF.

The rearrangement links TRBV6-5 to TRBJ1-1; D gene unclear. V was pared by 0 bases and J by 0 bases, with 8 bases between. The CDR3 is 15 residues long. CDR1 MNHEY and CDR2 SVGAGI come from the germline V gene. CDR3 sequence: CASSYSFTVNTEAFF. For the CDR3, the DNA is TGTGCCAGCAGTTACTCGTTCACCGTGAACACTGAAGCTTTCTTT.